Presented here are 30 T cell receptor beta chains from one specimen sequenced in a study of CD8 T cells in ankylosing spondylitis (dated by TCRdb to 2016 to 2017). Library generation was performed with 5' RACE. The sequencing machine was an Illumina HiSeq 2500. The public reads were reprocessed in TCRdb via fastp at Q25 and MiXCR, keeping in-frame beta chains. All rows with the same CDR3 protein become a single entry with the most common DNA and genes. The sample data list 150,000 to 200,000 distinct CDR3 sequences, and roughly 30% of these were observed just once. The biggest ten clones account for 4.5% to 6% of the sample. The sample was synovial fluid, either unsorted or a sorted T cell fraction (not recorded which). The receptors were sampled from a male donor with ankylosing spondylitis.

V usage is TRBV7-6 and J usage is TRBJ1-2, with D possibly matching TRBD1 (5 bases). Trimming removed 5 bases from V and 8 bases from J, with 12 bases in between. The germline V gene encodes CDR1 SGHVS and CDR2 FNYEAQ. CDR3 size: 12 residues. The CDR3 is CASSEQEGGYTF. The DNA of the CDR3 is TGTGCCAGCAGCGAACAGGAAGGGGGCTACACCTTC.

The chain joins TRBV24-1 to TRBJ2-3; D may match TRBD1 or TRBD2 (5 bases each). CDR3 length equals 11 residues. V was clipped by 6 bases and J by 6 bases, with 6 bases between them. Germline lookup yields CDR1 KGHDR and CDR2 SFDVKD. The CDR3 protein is CATSWGDTQYF. The CDR3, as DNA: TGTGCCACCAGTTGGGGGGATACGCAGTATTTT.

This clonotype occurred a few times. This chain connects TRBV9 to TRBJ2-7; 8 bases are shared with TRBD2. CDR3 size: 14 residues. J gave up 2 bases and V 2 bases, and 3 bases lay outside the gene matches. Looked up from germline, CDR1 is SGDLS and CDR2 is YYNGEE. CDR3 sequence reads: CASSVSGATYEQYF. CDR3 nucleotides: TGTGCCAGCAGCGTTAGCGGGGCAACCTACGAGCAGTACTTC.

V gene TRBV2 combines with J gene TRBJ1-1, with D possibly being TRBD1 (6 bases). The V end was cut by 10 bases, the J end by 0 bases, with 12 bases between. Germline V CDR1 and CDR2: SNHLY, FYNNEI. This CDR3 has 13 residues. CDR3 sequence (DNA): TGTGCCACAGGACAGAGCATGAACACTGAAGCTTTCTTT. This encodes CATGQSMNTEAFF.

This chain's CDR3 is CASSLRFRDGNEKLFF. The CDR3 nucleotides are TGTGCCAGCAGTTTACGATTTAGGGACGGAAATGAAAAACTGTTTTTT. The V gene is TRBV28, the J gene TRBJ1-4, with D tentatively TRBD1 (5 bases). CDR1 is MDHEN, CDR2 SYDVKM, per germline. The CDR3 consists of 16 residues. Deletions cut 2 bases from V and 5 bases from J, with 15 bases between.

This clonotype was seen at least ten times. This chain links TRBV6-1 with TRBJ1-6; D is ambiguous. V was shortened by 8 bases and J by 7 bases, with 15 bases between the two germline ends. The CDR3 runs 14 residues. Germline CDR1 and CDR2: MNHNS and SASEGT. The CDR3 coding sequence is TGTGCCAGCCTGAACAGACCGAGCAATTCACCCCTCCACTTT. It yields the protein CASLNRPSNSPLHF.

This clonotype was detected only a few times. The J gene is TRBJ2-7, the V gene TRBV5-1; the match to TRBD2 covers 7 bases. V shed 4 bases and J 2 bases; nucleotides not matched to a gene: 6. Germline V CDR1 and CDR2: SGHRS, YFSETQ. The CDR3 is 14 amino acids. CDR3 sequence (DNA): TGCGCCAGCAGCCCAGCTAGCGGTCCCTACGAGCAGTACTTC. Amino acids: CASSPASGPYEQYF.

The sample holds many counts of this clonotype. This sequence joins TRBV3-1 and TRBJ2-1, with D unclear. This CDR3 has 13 residues. CDR1 and CDR2 (germline): LGHDT, YNNKEL (reference sequence). Trimming cost V 1 base and J 7 bases, with 8 bases left between them. CDR3 in amino acids: CASSQADINEQFF. CDR3 DNA sequence: TGTGCCAGCAGCCAAGCCGACATTAATGAGCAGTTCTTC.

The rearrangement links TRBV20-1 to TRBJ2-1; D unclear. The CDR3 is 13 residues long. V was cut by 3 bases and J by 0 bases, with 6 bases left in between. Germline CDR1 is DFQATT and CDR2 is SNEGSKA (reference sequence). CDR3 in amino acids: CSASGLSYNEQFF. In DNA, the CDR3 is TGCAGTGCTAGCGGTCTCTCCTACAATGAGCAGTTCTTC.

CDR3 in DNA: TGTGCCAGCAGCTTGCTTATCGATAATTCACCCCTCCACTTT. It translates to CASSLLIDNSPLHF. The J gene is TRBJ1-6, the V gene TRBV5-5; the D is unclear. The V end lost 1 base, the J end lost 5 bases, and 7 bases lay between the germline ends. Per the germline V gene, CDR1 is SGHKS and CDR2 is YYEKEE (reference sequence). CDR3 length: 14 amino acids.

This chain connects TRBV12-3 or TRBV12-4 to TRBJ1-5; 8 bases match TRBD1. This CDR3 has 17 amino acids. The trim removed 5 bases at V and 2 bases at J, leaving 11 bases unmatched. The CDR3 region is CASSTSQGARGNQPQHF. CDR3 sequence (DNA): TGTGCCAGCAGTACATCGCAGGGGGCGCGAGGCAATCAGCCCCAGCATTTT.

This clonotype has more than one count but fewer than ten. The chain links TRBV3-1 to TRBJ2-3; D call uncertain. Trimming shortened V by 5 bases and J by 4 bases, and 10 bases separated the two germline ends. The V gene's germline CDR1 is LGHDT and CDR2 YNNKEL (reference sequence). The CDR3 is made up of 13 amino acids. CDR3 nucleotide sequence: TGTGCCAGCAGCTCTTCTGCATCAGATACGCAGTATTTT. It yields the protein CASSSSASDTQYF.

This clonotype was seen many times. The V gene is TRBV5-1, the J gene TRBJ2-7; D perhaps matches TRBD1 (6 bases). Trimming pared 1 base from V and 3 bases from J, leaving 11 bases between. This CDR3 contains 14 residues. CDR1 SGHRS and CDR2 YFSETQ come from the germline V gene. CDR3 coding DNA: TGCGCCAGCAGCTTGTACAGGGAGAGCTACGAGCAGTACTTC. Translating it yields CASSLYRESYEQYF.

The chain recombines TRBV7-9 with TRBJ2-2; a possible D gene is TRBD2 (5 bases). The CDR3 is made up of 17 amino acids. V was clipped by 0 bases and J by 5 bases, with 16 bases between them. CDR1 is SEHNR, CDR2 FQNEAQ, per germline (reference sequence). CDR3 bases: TGTGCCAGCAGCTTAGCCAACCTAGCCCTGGGGACCGGGGAGCTGTTTTTT. It yields the protein CASSLANLALGTGELFF.

This clonotype was recorded a few times. The rearrangement joins TRBV5-1 to TRBJ2-5, with 11 bases fitting TRBD1. The CDR3 spans 16 residues. After removal of 4 bases from V and 4 bases from J, the junction contained 9 bases not matched to a gene. CDR1 is SGHRS, CDR2 YFSETQ, per germline. The CDR3 coding sequence is TGCGCCAGCAGCACAGGAGGACAGGGGGCAGGAGAGACCCAGTACTTC. Protein product: CASSTGGQGAGETQYF.

The chain uses TRBV7-9 and TRBJ2-4, with 9 nucleotides matching TRBD1. The germline V gene has CDR1 SEHNR and CDR2 FQNEAQ (reference sequence). J lost 10 bases, V lost 5 bases, and 9 bases had no gene match. This CDR3 is 14 amino acids long. In nucleotides, the CDR3 is TGTGCCAGCAGCGGAGGGACAGGGTCTCTTATTCAGTACTTC. Translating it yields CASSGGTGSLIQYF.

This chain joins TRBV28 and TRBJ1-5; TRBD1 agrees at 8 bases. V shed 5 bases, J shed 3 bases, and the junction held 12 bases outside the gene matches. Germline V lookup: CDR1 MDHEN, CDR2 SYDVKM. CDR3 length equals 17 residues. The CDR3 loop reads CASSRGQGVFPNQPQHF. The CDR3 DNA is TGTGCCAGCAGTCGTGGACAGGGTGTCTTTCCCAATCAGCCCCAGCATTTT. Full variable domain (rest looked up from reference TRBV28 and TRBJ1-5): DVKVTQSSRYLVKRTGEKVFLECVQDMDHENMFWYRQDPGLGLRLIYFSYDVKMKEKGDIPEGYSVSREKKERFSLILESASTNQTSMYLCASSRGQGVFPNQPQHFGDGTRLSIL.

The J gene is TRBJ2-3, the V gene TRBV5-1; D might be TRBD1 (6 bases). In germline, CDR1 is SGHRS, CDR2 YFSETQ. Trimming cost V 0 bases and J 2 bases, with 16 bases left between them. This CDR3 spans 17 amino acids. CDR3 in amino acids: CASSLANRVGYTDTQYF. DNA for the CDR3: TGCGCCAGCAGCTTGGCGAACAGGGTGGGCTACACAGATACGCAGTATTTT.

The chain employs TRBV12-3 or TRBV12-4 and TRBJ2-1, with D perhaps TRBD1 or TRBD2 (5 bases each). Trimming took 7 bases from V and 1 from J, leaving 14 bases between them. The CDR3 loop spans 15 amino acids. The CDR3 nucleotides read TGTGCCAGCACGAGAGGGGCCCGTTCCTACAATGAGCAGTTCTTC. Translation gives CASTRGARSYNEQFF.

This chain connects TRBV7-2 to TRBJ2-1; D is unclear. The CDR3 is 13 amino acids. V dropped 3 bases and J dropped 8 bases, with 11 bases sitting between them. Germline V gene lookup returns CDR1 SGHTA and CDR2 FQGNSA. CDR3 sequence (DNA): TGTGCCAGCAGCTTGCCCCATCGGGATGAGCAGTTCTTC. Encoded protein: CASSLPHRDEQFF.

This clonotype was observed at least ten times. The V call is TRBV20-1, the J call TRBJ2-7, with D unclear. In germline, CDR1 is DFQATT, CDR2 SNEGSKA (reference sequence). Trimming removed 5 bases at V and 3 bases at J, with 17 bases between. CDR3 length equals 14 residues. In nucleotides, the CDR3 is TGCAGTGCTGCAGACGAAACTTACAACTACGAGCAGTACTTC. It codes for CSAADETYNYEQYF.

A few counts support this clonotype. The chain joins TRBV5-1 to TRBJ2-7, with 10 bases that match TRBD2. V dropped 3 bases and J dropped 3; count of bases not matched to a gene: 3. CDR1 and CDR2 (germline): SGHRS, YFSETQ. The CDR3 consists of 14 residues. The CDR3 sequence: CASSYGTSDYEQYF. CDR3 DNA: TGCGCCAGCAGCTATGGGACTAGCGACTACGAGCAGTACTTC.

V usage is TRBV4-3 and J usage is TRBJ1-2; no clear D gene. The CDR3 has 15 residues. V was shortened by 1 base and J by 2 bases, with 11 bases between the two germline ends. Germline CDR1 LGHNA, CDR2 YSLEER. CDR3 residues: CASSQVAAENYGYTF. The CDR3 nucleotides are TGCGCCAGCAGCCAAGTAGCGGCTGAGAACTATGGCTACACCTTC.

This clonotype was detected many times. The chain links TRBV20-1 to TRBJ2-3; 8 nucleotides line up with TRBD2. This CDR3 region has 15 residues. V was pared by 6 bases and J by 0 bases, with 8 bases of the junction left unmatched. In germline, CDR1 is DFQATT, CDR2 SNEGSKA (reference sequence). The CDR3: CSAPRLAISTDTQYF. Here the CDR3 DNA reads TGCAGTGCGCCTAGACTAGCGATTAGCACAGATACGCAGTATTTT.

V is TRBV5-6 and J is TRBJ1-6; 10 nucleotides agree with TRBD1. CDR3 size: 15 residues. After removal of 2 bases from V and 6 bases from J, the junction contained 2 bases not matched to a gene. Germline CDR1 is SGHDT and CDR2 is YYEEEE. This CDR3 reads CASSFRDRGNSPLHF. The CDR3 DNA follows: TGTGCCAGCAGCTTTAGGGACAGGGGTAATTCACCCCTCCACTTT.

This chain connects TRBV12-3 or TRBV12-4 to TRBJ2-1; tentative D call: TRBD2 (7 bases). With 3 bases removed from V and 6 bases from J, the gap between germline ends came to 15 bases. CDR3 length: 15 residues. For the CDR3, the DNA is TGTGCCAGCAGTTTTCGGGGGGCAGGGCGCAATGAGCAGTTCTTC. Amino acid sequence: CASSFRGAGRNEQFF.

The chain links TRBV2 to TRBJ2-1, with D maybe TRBD2 (7 bases). Germline loops: CDR1 SNHLY, CDR2 FYNNEI. The CDR3 has 14 residues. Between the trimmed V and J ends, which lost 7 bases and 1 base, there was a span of 11 bases. CDR3 bases: TGTGCCAGCATGGGAGGGGGGTCCTACAATGAGCAGTTCTTC. Its protein product is CASMGGGSYNEQFF.

This chain links TRBV5-1 with TRBJ1-1, with 8 bases aligning to TRBD1. CDR1 SGHRS and CDR2 YFSETQ come from the germline V gene. The CDR3 has 15 residues. Germline trimming cut 4 bases from V and 1 base from J; bases unmatched to any gene: 6. The CDR3, as DNA: TGCGCCAGCAGCGGGCGGGACAGGCCGAACACTGAAGCTTTCTTT. The encoded protein is CASSGRDRPNTEAFF.

This sequence joins TRBV28 and TRBJ1-6; D possibly corresponds to TRBD1 (5 bases). Trimming stripped 5 bases from V and 5 bases from J, with 13 bases between. The CDR3 consists of 15 residues. Germline V gene sequence: CDR1 MDHEN, CDR2 SYDVKM. The CDR3 DNA sequence: TGTGCCAGCAGTCTAGAGGGGCTGGATAATTCACCCCTCCACTTT. Encoded protein: CASSLEGLDNSPLHF.

A few counts support this clonotype. The rearrangement uses TRBV20-1 and TRBJ1-5; TRBD1 matches 9 bases. The J segment lost 3 bases and the V segment lost 5 bases, leaving 5 bases of the junction unmatched. Germline CDR1 DFQATT, CDR2 SNEGSKA (reference sequence). The CDR3 is made up of 14 amino acids. CDR3 sequence reads: CSAPGQGPNQPQHF. CDR3 nucleotides: TGCAGTGCTCCGGGACAGGGCCCCAATCAGCCCCAGCATTTT.